These 14 T cell receptor beta chains were sequenced from one sample in a study of T cell repertoires in cytomegalovirus infection. Antigens of these TCRs are unknown. TCRdb reprocessed the reads with MiXCR, giving one entry per CDR3 protein. Altogether hundreds of thousands of distinct CDR3 sequences are present, about 30% being singletons, with the ten largest covering about an eighth. This specimen consisted of cultured CD8+ T cells from PBMCs, obtained from culture after CMV antigen stimulation. These receptors all come from a human donor in good health (CMV status not recorded). Some clones in this sample may be carry-over from other donors' samples.

This chain links TRBV5-1 with TRBJ1-1, with 10 bases identical to TRBD1. The germline gives CDR1 SGHRS, CDR2 YFSETQ. The CDR3 sequence is 16 residues long. With V trimmed by 8 bases and J by 0 bases, 10 bases remained unmatched. The CDR3 DNA sequence: TGCGCCAGTCGGGCCCGGGACAGGGGATTGAACACTGAAGCTTTCTTT. Translation: CASRARDRGLNTEAFF.

This clonotype was detected only a few times. The chain combines TRBV6-5 with TRBJ2-1; D ambiguous. Germline-derived CDR1 and CDR2 are MNHEY and SVGAGI. The germline V and J ends were trimmed by 6 bases and 8 bases, with 17 bases remaining between them. The CDR3 sequence is 14 residues long. The CDR3 nucleotides are TGTGCCAGCAGCCCTTTGGGGATTCGATATGAGCAGTTCTTC. Its protein product is CASSPLGIRYEQFF.

There are a few counts of this clonotype. The chain carries TRBV4-1 and TRBJ1-4; TRBD1 matches 9 bases. The V and J ends lost 0 bases and 7 bases, in that order; junction bases with no gene match: 6. Germline CDR1 MGHRA, CDR2 YSYEKL. The CDR3 has 16 residues. The CDR3 DNA reads TGCGCCAGCAGCCAAGATTGGGACAGGGCAAGTGAAAAACTGTTTTTT. The encoded protein is CASSQDWDRASEKLFF.

This clonotype has a handful of counts. The V and J genes are TRBV6-6 and TRBJ1-4; unclear D gene. Deletions cut 8 bases from V and 6 bases from J, with 13 bases between. CDR1 is MNHNY, CDR2 SVGAGI, per germline (reference sequence). This CDR3 has 13 amino acids. CDR3 region: CASGPGSHEKLFF. The CDR3 coding sequence is TGTGCCAGCGGTCCGGGCAGCCATGAAAAACTGTTTTTT.

This clonotype has more than one count but fewer than ten. The J gene is TRBJ2-7, the V gene TRBV19; unclear D gene. The germline V gene encodes CDR1 LNHDA and CDR2 SQIVND (reference sequence). Trimming took 1 base from V and 5 from J, leaving 15 bases between them. The CDR3 is 15 residues long. DNA for the CDR3: TGTGCCAGTAGTATAGGGCTCAGAAGCAGCGACGAGCAGTACTTC. This sequence encodes CASSIGLRSSDEQYF.

The chain carries TRBV7-4 and TRBJ2-4; tentative D call: TRBD1 (6 bases). This CDR3 is 12 amino acids long. Germline values: CDR1 SGHVT, CDR2 SQSDAQ. The V and J ends lost 5 bases and 13 bases respectively, with 15 bases between them. CDR3 loop: CASSLGQTLQYF. The CDR3 region has the DNA TGTGCCAGCAGCCTCGGACAGACCCTCCAGTACTTC. Filled out from reference TRBV7-4 and TRBJ2-4, the complete variable domain reads GAGVSQSPRYKVAKRGRDVALRCDSISGHVTLYWYRQTLGQGSEVLTYSQSDAQRDKSGRPSGRFSAERPERSVSTLKIQRTEQGDSAVYLCASSLGQTLQYFGAGTRLSVL.

J is TRBJ2-7 and V is TRBV7-9, with 7 bases fitting TRBD1. CDR1 is SEHNR, CDR2 FQNEAQ, per germline (reference sequence). The CDR3 has 14 residues. Losses at the gene ends were 5 bases for V and 5 bases for J; bases not matched to a gene: 9. CDR3 nucleotide sequence: TGTGCCAGCAGCCTACCGGACAGGTCCCACGAGCAGTACGTC. It codes for CASSLPDRSHEQYV.

A note on this clonotype: A read error may be the cause here, since a much bigger clone is one base away. The CDR3 sequence is CASSFPGFVGYTF. The CDR3 coding sequence is TGTGCCAGCAGCTTTCCAGGGTTTGTCGGCTACACCTTC. The chain is built from TRBV7-2 and TRBJ1-2; tentatively, D is TRBD1 (5 bases). The CDR3 consists of 13 residues. The V gene lost 3 bases and the J gene lost 8 bases, with 13 bases spanning the gap. The germline V gene encodes CDR1 SGHTA and CDR2 FQGNSA.

The chain joins TRBV27 to TRBJ1-1, with TRBD1 matching 9 bases. This CDR3 has 15 residues. CDR1 and CDR2 (germline): MNHEY, SMNVEV (reference sequence). V lost 1 base to trimming and J lost 5 bases; unmatched junction nucleotides: 5. This CDR3 is CASSLLGTGKTEAFF. In DNA, the CDR3 is TGTGCCAGCAGTTTATTGGGGACAGGGAAGACTGAAGCTTTCTTT.

This clonotype has ten or more counts. Germline is not matched at one junction end, which may reflect a read error. This rearrangement joins TRBV7-6 to TRBJ2-7, with D possibly TRBD2 on 6 matching bases. Looked up from germline, CDR1 is SGHVS and CDR2 is FNYEAQ. The CDR3 is 13 residues long. The CDR3 loop is CASSLAASYEQYF. CDR3 sequence (DNA): TGTGCCAGCAGTTTAGCGGCATCCTACGAGCAGTACTTC.

CDR3 DNA sequence: TGCAGTGCTACAGATAGGGGGGAGACTTTCGCAGATACGCAGTATTTT. Amino acids: CSATDRGETFADTQYF. V and J are TRBV20-1 and TRBJ2-3; D may match TRBD1 or TRBD2 (6 bases each). CDR1 and CDR2 (germline): DFQATT, SNEGSKA (reference sequence). This CDR3 is built from 16 residues. The V end was cut by 4 bases, the J end by 4 bases, with 21 bases between.

In its sample, this clonotype was seen a few times. The rearrangement links TRBV7-4 to TRBJ1-2; D is possibly TRBD1 (5 bases). Germline V lookup: CDR1 SGHVT, CDR2 SQSDAQ. V lost 5 bases, J lost 6 bases, and 13 bases lay in between. There are 13 residues in the CDR3. Written as DNA, the CDR3 is TGTGCCAGCAGCCTAGGGGCGGGGGATGGCTACACCTTC. Translated: CASSLGAGDGYTF.

The table lists this clonotype with many counts. The chain joins TRBV12-3 or TRBV12-4 to TRBJ2-5, with 9 bases lining up with TRBD2. V lost 7 bases and J lost 4; bases outside the gene matches: 10. This CDR3 has 15 amino acids. The CDR3 coding sequence is TGTGCCAGCACCGTGACTAGCGGCCACGCAGAGACCCAGTACTTC. It yields the protein CASTVTSGHAETQYF.

This chain links TRBV4-3 with TRBJ1-1, with a weak D call TRBD1 (6 bases). V shed 0 bases and J shed 6 bases, with 14 bases lying between them. The CDR3 length is 15 residues. Germline CDR1 reads LGHNA; CDR2 reads YSLEER. DNA for the CDR3: TGCGCCAGCAGCCAAGAAGGGGGGCTGGCCGCTGAAGCTTTCTTT. This encodes CASSQEGGLAAEAFF.